These 28 T cell receptor beta chains were sequenced from one sample in a study of siplizumab effects on memory and regulatory T cells. The assay was immunoSEQ multiplex PCR, and TCRdb's table has in-frame clones only and misses some. This table has over 100,000 clones, 90% to 95% appearing once. What was sequenced was Tregs sorted from blood. These receptors all stem from a human donor in good health.

As DNA, the CDR3 is TGCGCCAGCAGCTTAACGGATACAAAACCTTACGAGCAGTACTTC. Its translation is CASSLTDTKPYEQYF. The J gene is TRBJ2-7, the V gene TRBV5-1, with D unresolved. The CDR3 is made up of 15 amino acids. Germline CDR1 SGHRS, CDR2 YFSETQ. The V end lost 2 bases, the J end lost 4 bases, and 16 bases lay between the germline ends.

This chain joins TRBV18 and TRBJ2-7; D gene ambiguous. V lost 4 bases to trimming and J lost 5 bases, with 6 bases between them. Germline V lookup: CDR1 KGHSH, CDR2 LQKENI. This CDR3 contains 11 residues. CDR3 sequence (DNA): TGTGCCAGCTCACGCATGCACGAGCAGTACTTC. Protein sequence: CASSRMHEQYF.

The chain has TRBV6-1 and TRBJ1-2; D possibly corresponds to TRBD1 (5 bases). V was shortened by 0 bases and J by 8 bases, with 13 bases between the two germline ends. This CDR3 spans 14 amino acids. The germline V gene has CDR1 MNHNS and CDR2 SASEGT. CDR3 DNA sequence: TGTGCCAGCAGTGAAGCGAATGGGGCGCGAGGCTACACCTTC. It translates to CASSEANGARGYTF.

V is TRBV5-4 and J is TRBJ2-1; possible D gene TRBD1, 5 bases. Germline V gives CDR1 SGHNT, CDR2 YYREEE (reference sequence). The CDR3 is 12 amino acids. Trimming left V 1 base short and J 8 bases short, with 7 bases between. CDR3: CASSLRGYEQFF. CDR3 bases: TGTGCCAGCAGCTTGAGGGGCTATGAGCAGTTCTTC.

The gene calls are TRBV7-2 and TRBJ1-1, with D unresolved. The CDR3 length is 13 residues. Trimming took 5 bases from V and 4 from J, leaving 11 bases between them. From germline, CDR1 is SGHTA and CDR2 FQGNSA. Written as DNA, the CDR3 is TGTGCCAGCAGCCAAGGAACAACCACTGAAGCTTTCTTT. Translating gives CASSQGTTTEAFF.

The rearrangement links TRBV29-1 to TRBJ2-3; 8 bases are a match to TRBD1. Looked up from germline, CDR1 is SQVTM and CDR2 is ANQGSEA. This CDR3 region has 13 residues. V lost 7 bases to trimming and J lost 4 bases; unmatched junction nucleotides: 7. The CDR3 nucleotides read TGCAGCGGTCTAACAGGGGGTGCAGATACGCAGTATTTT. Translating it yields CSGLTGGADTQYF.

The rearrangement joins TRBV28 to TRBJ2-7; 14 bases are shared with TRBD2. This CDR3 region has 17 residues. Germline V gene lookup returns CDR1 MDHEN and CDR2 SYDVKM. V lost 4 bases, J lost 9 bases, and 14 bases stayed unmatched. The CDR3 DNA follows: TGTGCCAGCAGTTCGCCCGGGACTAGCGGGAGAGGGTGGGGGCAGTACTTC. Translated, it gives CASSSPGTSGRGWGQYF.

V is TRBV5-1 and J is TRBJ1-6, with a possible D match to TRBD1 (5 bases). CDR1 and CDR2 (germline): SGHRS, YFSETQ. V was cut by 0 bases and J by 10 bases, with 11 bases left in between. The CDR3 is made up of 14 amino acids. This CDR3 reads CASSLARGGSPLHF. CDR3 nucleotides: TGCGCCAGCAGCTTGGCTAGGGGAGGGTCACCCCTCCACTTT.

In DNA form, the CDR3 reads TGTGCCAGCAGTGAAGCGGGCGCTACTGGAAACACCATATATTTT. It codes for CASSEAGATGNTIYF. V gene TRBV6-1 combines with J gene TRBJ1-3, with D hard to call. The V and J ends lost 0 bases and 2 bases respectively, with 8 bases between them. This CDR3 contains 15 residues. Germline V lookup: CDR1 MNHNS, CDR2 SASEGT.

The chain uses TRBV5-1 and TRBJ1-6; D is uncertain. Per germline, CDR1 SGHRS and CDR2 YFSETQ. Trimming removed 4 bases at V and 5 bases at J, with 16 bases between. The length of the CDR3 is 16 residues. The CDR3 nucleotides are TGCGCCAGCAGCCGAACAGTCACCGAAGATAATTCACCCCTCCACTTT. This sequence encodes CASSRTVTEDNSPLHF.

The chain links TRBV5-1 to TRBJ2-7; no firm D call. The CDR3 extends over 13 amino acids. Trimming cost V 0 bases and J 3 bases, with 7 bases left between them. In germline, CDR1 is SGHRS, CDR2 YFSETQ. CDR3 protein: CASSLDIGYEQYF. The CDR3 bases are TGCGCCAGCAGCTTGGATATCGGCTACGAGCAGTACTTC.

The genes are TRBV30 and TRBJ2-3; no definite D call. CDR1 and CDR2 from the germline V gene are GTSNPN and SVGIG (reference sequence). The length of the CDR3 is 14 residues. The ends were cut back, 0 bases at V and 1 base at J, with 8 bases in the middle. The CDR3 coding sequence is TGTGCCTGGAGTGTACTCAAAGGCACAGATACGCAGTATTTT. Translated: CAWSVLKGTDTQYF.

This chain connects TRBV4-2 to TRBJ1-1; no clear D. Trimming left V 0 bases short and J 2 bases short, with 7 bases between. This CDR3 spans 14 amino acids. Germline V gene sequence: CDR1 LGHNA, CDR2 YNFKEQ. The CDR3 loop reads CASSQEYPNTEAFF. The DNA of the CDR3 is TGTGCCAGCAGCCAAGAATACCCAAACACTGAAGCTTTCTTT.

This clone came up a few times. The rearrangement joins TRBV7-2 to TRBJ2-7, with 10 bases matching TRBD1. The CDR3 runs to 13 residues. Germline V CDR1 and CDR2: SGHTA, FQGNSA. V lost 5 bases to trimming and J lost 7 bases; unmatched junction nucleotides: 5. The CDR3 coding sequence is TGTGCCAGCAGCGGTGACAGGGGGCTTGAGCAGTACTTC. Translation: CASSGDRGLEQYF.

The rearrangement uses TRBV6-6 and TRBJ2-1; 8 positions agree with TRBD2. Germline CDR1 reads MNHNY; CDR2 reads SVGAGI (reference sequence). The CDR3 spans 15 residues. V was pared by 7 bases and J by 4 bases, with 9 bases of the junction left unmatched. CDR3: CASTTEREGYNEQFF. The CDR3 DNA sequence: TGTGCCAGCACCACTGAACGGGAGGGGTACAATGAGCAGTTCTTC.

This chain uses TRBV27 with TRBJ2-3; no reliable D call. This CDR3 region has 14 residues. V was trimmed by 3 bases and J by 0 bases, leaving 7 bases between them. The V gene's germline CDR1 is MNHEY and CDR2 SMNVEV (reference sequence). The CDR3 coding sequence is TGTGCCAGCAGTTTCTATTCTAGCACAGATACGCAGTATTTT. Its translation is CASSFYSSTDTQYF.

This clone has a single count. V is TRBV10-1 and J is TRBJ2-7, with 7 bases identical to TRBD1. Germline CDR1 WNHNN, CDR2 SYGVQD (reference sequence). The V segment lost 3 bases and the J segment 6 bases; nucleotides outside the gene matches: 2. The CDR3 covers 12 residues. The CDR3 region is CASSESGGEQYF. The CDR3 DNA reads TGCGCCAGCAGTGAATCAGGGGGCGAGCAGTACTTC.

The chain uses TRBV5-1 and TRBJ2-5, with TRBD2 identical over 9 bases. Trimming took 4 bases from V and 4 from J; bases not matched to a gene: 8. CDR1 is SGHRS and CDR2 is YFSETQ in the germline V gene. CDR3 length equals 15 residues. This CDR3 reads CASSTRVAGVETQYF. In nucleotides, the CDR3 is TGCGCCAGCAGCACCCGGGTAGCGGGGGTAGAGACCCAGTACTTC.

V gene TRBV6-4 combines with J gene TRBJ1-5, with a tentative D call TRBD1 (5 bases). CDR3 length: 14 residues. The V end was cut by 10 bases, the J end by 1 base, with 14 bases between. Germline V gives CDR1 MRHNA, CDR2 SNTAGT. The CDR3 reads CANQTGFSNQPQHF. In DNA, the CDR3 is TGTGCCAACCAAACAGGATTCAGCAATCAGCCCCAGCATTTT.

As to this clone: At one end, the junction sequence differs from germline, possibly due to a read error. Other DNA sequences in this sample translate to the same CDR3. The genes are TRBV7-7 and TRBJ2-3; 13 bases match TRBD2. The CDR3 is 15 residues long. From germline, CDR1 is SSHAT and CDR2 FNYEAQ (reference sequence). CDR3 residues: CASSSSTSGRGTQYF. In nucleotides, the CDR3 is TGTGCTAGCAGCTCCAGCACTAGCGGGAGGGGTACGCAGTATTTT.

The chain employs TRBV7-9 and TRBJ2-3; D unresolved. Germline V gene lookup returns CDR1 SEHNR and CDR2 FQNEAQ (reference sequence). This CDR3 is built from 11 residues. Trimming removed 3 bases from V and 6 bases from J, with 4 bases in between. The CDR3 nucleotides read TGTGCCAGCAGCTTCGCCGATACGCAGTATTTT. Encoded protein: CASSFADTQYF.

The chain uses TRBV7-9 and TRBJ2-3; TRBD2 is a possible D gene (5 bases). Germline CDR1 SEHNR, CDR2 FQNEAQ (reference sequence). V was pared by 5 bases and J by 1 base, with 10 bases between. The CDR3 has 14 amino acids. In DNA form, the CDR3 reads TGTGCCAGCAGCCTTTCCGGGGGCACAGATACGCAGTATTTT. Translating gives CASSLSGGTDTQYF.

CDR3 region: CASSWDTNTEAFF. CDR3 DNA sequence: TGCGCCAGCAGCTGGGACACGAACACTGAAGCTTTCTTT. J is TRBJ1-1 and V is TRBV5-1; possibly TRBD1 for D (6 bases). The V and J ends lost 3 bases and 1 base respectively, with 7 bases between them. The CDR3 has 13 amino acids. In germline, CDR1 is SGHRS, CDR2 YFSETQ.

This chain connects TRBV5-1 to TRBJ2-5; tentative D call: TRBD1 (6 bases). V lost 1 base to trimming and J lost 7 bases, with 14 bases between them. The germline gives CDR1 SGHRS, CDR2 YFSETQ. This CDR3 has 14 residues. The CDR3 reads CASSLSQGSGTQYF. CDR3 DNA: TGCGCCAGCAGCTTGTCCCAGGGGTCGGGGACCCAGTACTTC.

This clone has only one observation. V usage is TRBV5-1 and J usage is TRBJ2-7, with a possible D match to TRBD1 (6 bases). Trimming stripped 1 base from V and 0 bases from J, with 14 bases between. The CDR3 runs to 16 residues. Germline V gene sequence: CDR1 SGHRS, CDR2 YFSETQ. The CDR3 reads CASSLFSQGISYEQYF. The CDR3 DNA reads TGCGCCAGCAGCTTGTTTTCACAGGGAATCTCCTACGAGCAGTACTTC.

V and J are TRBV4-1 and TRBJ2-2, with D possibly matching TRBD1 (6 bases). The CDR3 extends over 17 amino acids. Germline V CDR1 and CDR2: MGHRA, YSYEKL. V lost 4 bases and J 0 bases, leaving 15 bases between the germline ends. The CDR3 DNA reads as TGCGCCAGCAGCCCATGGGACATCCGAGCGAACACCGGGGAGCTGTTTTTT. This sequence encodes CASSPWDIRANTGELFF.

This clone was recorded a few times. The chain is built from TRBV27 and TRBJ2-7, with TRBD2 matching over 8 bases. The germline gives CDR1 MNHEY, CDR2 SMNVEV (reference sequence). The CDR3 is 12 residues long. DNA for the CDR3: TGTGCCAGCAGGGGGGGCGGGGGGCCCCCGTGGGTC. Protein: CASRGGGGPPWV.

This rearrangement joins TRBV23-1 to TRBJ1-1; D is ambiguous. TRBV23-1 is recorded as an ORF, its role being uncertain. The CDR3 length is 15 residues. The germline V and J ends were trimmed by 0 bases and 6 bases, with 14 bases remaining between them. DNA of the CDR3: TGCGCCAGCAGTCAATCAGGCAGGTACGGCTCTGAAGCTTTCTTT. It translates to CASSQSGRYGSEAFF.